This T cell receptor (beta chain) was sequenced in a study of cytomegalovirus exposure and HLA in healthy donors. Study context: HLA-typed donors were the source of 82 million or so unique TCRs, which an early data release held.

Concerning this clone itself: The antigen is unknown.

V gave up 3 bases and J gave up 15 bases, with 18 bases separating them. CDR3 length: 13 amino acids. Germline values: CDR1 SGDLS, CDR2 YYNGEE. PCR primers comprised 60 Vbeta and 13 Jbeta primers. Data came from immunoSEQ multiplex PCR; TCRdb stores just in-frame clones and leaves some out. The top ten clones hold about 1.4% of a sample with approximately 180,000 clones, roughly 80% of them seen once. General study points: An analysis done earlier found most TCR beta V segments productive about 90% or about 30% of the time. Upon later analysis, TCR association rates were observed to vary by HLA locus, being highest for DRB1 and lowest for HLA-C.

Donors counted as nominally healthy when sampled, yet unrecorded immune exposures were likely. Sequenced input: PBMCs. This receptor was taken from a woman aged 50 to 65 in good health and CMV-seronegative. The V call is TRBV9, the J call TRBJ2-2, with D possibly being TRBD1 (6 bases). The CDR3 DNA follows: TGTGCCAGCAGCGCTGAGGGGCAGGGGTCGTTGTTTTTT. This translates into CASSAEGQGSLFF.